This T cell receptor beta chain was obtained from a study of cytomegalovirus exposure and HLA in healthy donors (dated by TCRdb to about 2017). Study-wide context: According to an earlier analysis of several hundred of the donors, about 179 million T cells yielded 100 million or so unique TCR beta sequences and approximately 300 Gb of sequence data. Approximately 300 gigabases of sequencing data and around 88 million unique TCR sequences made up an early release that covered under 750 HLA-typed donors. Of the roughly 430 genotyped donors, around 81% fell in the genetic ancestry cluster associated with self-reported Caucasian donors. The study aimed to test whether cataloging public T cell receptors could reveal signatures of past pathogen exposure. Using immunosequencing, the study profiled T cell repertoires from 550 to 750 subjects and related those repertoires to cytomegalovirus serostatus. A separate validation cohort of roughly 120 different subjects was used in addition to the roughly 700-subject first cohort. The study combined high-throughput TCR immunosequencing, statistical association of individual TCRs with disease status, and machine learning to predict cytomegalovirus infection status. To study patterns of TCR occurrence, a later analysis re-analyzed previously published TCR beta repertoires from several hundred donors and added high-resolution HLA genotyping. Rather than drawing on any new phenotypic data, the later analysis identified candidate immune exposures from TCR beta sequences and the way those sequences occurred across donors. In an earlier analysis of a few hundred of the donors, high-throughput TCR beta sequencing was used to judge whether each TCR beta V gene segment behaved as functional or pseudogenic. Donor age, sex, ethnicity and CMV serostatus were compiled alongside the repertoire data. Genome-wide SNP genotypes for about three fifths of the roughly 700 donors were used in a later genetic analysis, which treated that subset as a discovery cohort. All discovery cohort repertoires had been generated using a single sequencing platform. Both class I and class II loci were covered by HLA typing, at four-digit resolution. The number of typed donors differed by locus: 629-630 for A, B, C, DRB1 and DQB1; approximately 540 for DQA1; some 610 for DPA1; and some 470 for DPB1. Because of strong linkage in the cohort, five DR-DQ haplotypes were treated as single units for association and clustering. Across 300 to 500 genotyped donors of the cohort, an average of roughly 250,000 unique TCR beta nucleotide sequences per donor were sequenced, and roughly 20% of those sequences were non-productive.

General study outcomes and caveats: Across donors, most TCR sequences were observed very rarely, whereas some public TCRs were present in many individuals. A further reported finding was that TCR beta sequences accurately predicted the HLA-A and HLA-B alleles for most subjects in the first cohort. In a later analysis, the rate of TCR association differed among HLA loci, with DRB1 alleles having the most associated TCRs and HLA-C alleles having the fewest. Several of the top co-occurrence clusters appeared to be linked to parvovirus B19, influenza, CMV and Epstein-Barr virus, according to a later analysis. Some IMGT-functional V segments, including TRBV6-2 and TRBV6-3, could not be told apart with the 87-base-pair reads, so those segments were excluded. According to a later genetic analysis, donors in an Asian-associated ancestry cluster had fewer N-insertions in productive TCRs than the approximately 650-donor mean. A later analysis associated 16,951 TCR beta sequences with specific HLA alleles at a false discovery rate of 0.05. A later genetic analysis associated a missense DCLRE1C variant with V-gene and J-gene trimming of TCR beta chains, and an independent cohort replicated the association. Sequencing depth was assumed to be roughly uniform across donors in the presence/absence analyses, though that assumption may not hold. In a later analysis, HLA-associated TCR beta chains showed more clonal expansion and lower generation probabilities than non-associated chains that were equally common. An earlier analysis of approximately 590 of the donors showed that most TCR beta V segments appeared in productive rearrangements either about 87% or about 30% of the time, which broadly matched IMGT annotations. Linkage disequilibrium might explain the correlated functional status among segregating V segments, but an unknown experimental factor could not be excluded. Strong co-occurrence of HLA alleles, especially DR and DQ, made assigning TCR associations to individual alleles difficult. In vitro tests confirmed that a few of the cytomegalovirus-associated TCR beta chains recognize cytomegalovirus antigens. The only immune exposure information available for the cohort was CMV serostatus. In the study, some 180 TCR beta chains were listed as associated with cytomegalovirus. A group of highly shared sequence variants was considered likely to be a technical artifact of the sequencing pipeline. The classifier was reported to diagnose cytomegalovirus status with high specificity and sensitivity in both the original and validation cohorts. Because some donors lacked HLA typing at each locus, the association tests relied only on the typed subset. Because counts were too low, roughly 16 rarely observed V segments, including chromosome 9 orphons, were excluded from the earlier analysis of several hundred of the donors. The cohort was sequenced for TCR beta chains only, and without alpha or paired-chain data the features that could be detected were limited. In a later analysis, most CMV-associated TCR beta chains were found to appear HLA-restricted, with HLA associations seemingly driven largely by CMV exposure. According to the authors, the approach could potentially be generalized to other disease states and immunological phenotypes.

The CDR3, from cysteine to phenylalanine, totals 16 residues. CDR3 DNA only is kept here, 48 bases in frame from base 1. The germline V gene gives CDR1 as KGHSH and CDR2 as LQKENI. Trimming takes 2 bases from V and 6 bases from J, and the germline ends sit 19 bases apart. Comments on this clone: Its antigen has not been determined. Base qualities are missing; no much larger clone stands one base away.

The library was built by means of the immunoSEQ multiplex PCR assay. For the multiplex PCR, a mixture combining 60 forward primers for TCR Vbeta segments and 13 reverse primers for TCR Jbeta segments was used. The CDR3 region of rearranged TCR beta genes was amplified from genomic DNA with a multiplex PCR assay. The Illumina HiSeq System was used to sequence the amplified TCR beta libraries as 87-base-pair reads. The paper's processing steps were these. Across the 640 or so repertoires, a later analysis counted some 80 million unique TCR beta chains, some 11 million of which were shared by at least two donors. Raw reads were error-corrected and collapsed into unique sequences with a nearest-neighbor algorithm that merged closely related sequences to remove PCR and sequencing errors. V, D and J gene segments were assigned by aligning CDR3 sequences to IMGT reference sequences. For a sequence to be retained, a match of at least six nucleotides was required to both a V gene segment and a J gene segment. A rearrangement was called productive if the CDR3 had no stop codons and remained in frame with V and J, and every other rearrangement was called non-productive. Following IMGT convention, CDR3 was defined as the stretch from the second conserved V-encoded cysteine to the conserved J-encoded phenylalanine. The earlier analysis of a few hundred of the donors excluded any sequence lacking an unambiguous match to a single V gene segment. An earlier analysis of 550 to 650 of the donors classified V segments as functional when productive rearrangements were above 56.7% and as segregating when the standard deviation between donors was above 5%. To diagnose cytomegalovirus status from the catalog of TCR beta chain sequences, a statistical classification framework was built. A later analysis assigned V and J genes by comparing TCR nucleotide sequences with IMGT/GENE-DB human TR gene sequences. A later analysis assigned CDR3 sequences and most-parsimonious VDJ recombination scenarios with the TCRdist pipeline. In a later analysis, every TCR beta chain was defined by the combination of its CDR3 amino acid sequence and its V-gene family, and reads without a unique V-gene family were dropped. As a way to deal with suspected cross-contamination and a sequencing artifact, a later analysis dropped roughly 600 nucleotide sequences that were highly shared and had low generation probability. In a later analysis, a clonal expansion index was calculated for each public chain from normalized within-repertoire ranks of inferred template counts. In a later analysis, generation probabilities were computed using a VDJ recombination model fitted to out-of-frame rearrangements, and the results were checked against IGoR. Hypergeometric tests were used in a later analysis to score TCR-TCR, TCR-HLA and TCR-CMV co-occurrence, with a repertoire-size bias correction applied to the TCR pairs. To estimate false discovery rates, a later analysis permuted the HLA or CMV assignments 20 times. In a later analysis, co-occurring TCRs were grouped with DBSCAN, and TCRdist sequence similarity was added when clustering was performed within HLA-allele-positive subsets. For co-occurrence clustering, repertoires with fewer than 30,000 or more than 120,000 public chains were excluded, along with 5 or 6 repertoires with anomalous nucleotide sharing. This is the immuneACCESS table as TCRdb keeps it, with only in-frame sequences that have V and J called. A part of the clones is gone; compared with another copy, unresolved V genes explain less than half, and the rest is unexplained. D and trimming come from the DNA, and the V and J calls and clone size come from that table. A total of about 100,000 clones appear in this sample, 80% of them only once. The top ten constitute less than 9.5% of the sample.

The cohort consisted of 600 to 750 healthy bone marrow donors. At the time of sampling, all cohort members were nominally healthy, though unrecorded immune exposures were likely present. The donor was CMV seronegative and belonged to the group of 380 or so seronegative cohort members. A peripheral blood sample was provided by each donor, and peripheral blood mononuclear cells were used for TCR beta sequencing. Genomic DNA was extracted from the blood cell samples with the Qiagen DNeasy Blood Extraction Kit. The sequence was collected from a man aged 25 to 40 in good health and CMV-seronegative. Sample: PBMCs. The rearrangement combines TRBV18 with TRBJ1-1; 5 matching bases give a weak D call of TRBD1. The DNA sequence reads TGTGCCAGCTCACCATCCGGAGGGGCCGGTGTCTCTGAAGCTTTCTTT. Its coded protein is CASSPSGGAGVSEAFF.